The clone carrying this T cell receptor beta chain has just a few counts. The sample originates from a study of blood T cells in healthy people across ages. The CDR3 runs to 14 residues. Germline CDR1 and CDR2: LGHNA and YSLEER. The V and J ends lost 2 bases and 11 bases, in that order; junction bases with no gene match: 9. Together with a sample-barcoded 5' primer, a J-beta primer mix was included in a second PCR lasting roughly 6 to 12 cycles. Using its own MiXCR run on the 5' RACE reads, TCRdb lists one record per CDR3 protein. Here the sample spans some 370,000 distinct CDR3 sequences, roughly half being singletons.

The TCR comes from a man between 60 and 75 years old in good health. Material: blood. The genes are TRBV4-3 and TRBJ1-1; 9 nucleotides match TRBD1. The CDR3 here is CASSQTWTGDVAFF. CDR3 nucleotides: TGCGCCAGCAGCCAAACCTGGACAGGGGACGTCGCTTTCTTT.